Following are 20 T cell receptor beta chains from one sample sequenced in a study of T cell responses to AZD1222 COVID-19 vaccine. The repertoire was sequenced with immunoSEQ multiplex PCR; TCRdb's copy has only in-frame clones and lacks some. The data hold about 100,000 clones, with approximately 87% observed a single time. The sample was peripheral blood, taken on day 0 of AZD1222 vaccination. The receptor set was obtained from an adult in good health.

The rearrangement uses TRBV6-5 and TRBJ1-2; 8 bases align to TRBD1. Trimming removed 6 bases from V and 4 bases from J; junction bases left unmatched: 7. Germline CDR1 reads MNHEY; CDR2 reads SVGAGI. The CDR3 sequence is 14 residues long. CDR3 DNA: TGTGCCAGCAGAACGACAGGGGCCGTCTATGGCTACACCTTC. Encoded protein: CASRTTGAVYGYTF.

The genes are TRBV20-1 and TRBJ2-1; perhaps TRBD2 as D (6 bases). The germline V gene encodes CDR1 DFQATT and CDR2 SNEGSKA (reference sequence). The CDR3 is 15 amino acids. V gave up 3 bases and J gave up 8 bases, with 20 bases separating them. CDR3: CSASEGLEIPHEQFF. In DNA form, the CDR3 reads TGCAGTGCTAGTGAGGGACTCGAAATCCCGCATGAGCAGTTCTTC.

The chain has TRBV27 and TRBJ2-2, with a possible D match to TRBD1 (6 bases). Germline-derived CDR1 and CDR2 are MNHEY and SMNVEV (reference sequence). V lost 0 bases and J lost 6, with 14 bases in between. This CDR3 is 16 amino acids long. The CDR3 coding sequence is TGTGCCAGCAGTTTATCCATTATACCAGGGGCCGGGGAGCTGTTTTTT. This translates into CASSLSIIPGAGELFF.

The genes are TRBV5-4 and TRBJ1-1; tentative D call: TRBD1 (6 bases). Germline CDR1 and CDR2: SGHNT and YYREEE (reference sequence). The CDR3 has 15 amino acids. Trimming left V 4 bases short and J 3 bases short, with 16 bases between. CDR3 sequence (DNA): TGTGCCAGCAGCCCGTTGGGGGGCACGGACACTGAAGCTTTCTTT. Translated, it gives CASSPLGGTDTEAFF.

This chain uses TRBV5-1 with TRBJ2-1; 12 bases fit TRBD2. The CDR3 is 15 amino acids. The germline V gene encodes CDR1 SGHRS and CDR2 YFSETQ. The ends lost 0 bases at V and 8 bases at J; junction bases unmatched: 3. For the CDR3, the DNA is TGCGCCAGCAGCTTGGAGACTAGCGGGAGACATGAGCAGTTCTTC. Protein: CASSLETSGRHEQFF.

This chain uses TRBV4-3 with TRBJ2-3, with 7 bases that match TRBD2. CDR1 LGHNA and CDR2 YSLEER come from the germline V gene. This CDR3 has 18 amino acids. Trimming at V came to 4 bases and at J to 4 bases, leaving 17 bases not matched to a gene. The CDR3 DNA follows: TGCGCCAGCAGCCGAGGAAGCGAAGCGGGACTCCAAGCAGATACGCAGTATTTT. Translated, it gives CASSRGSEAGLQADTQYF.

The gene calls are TRBV13 and TRBJ2-7; the D gene is possibly TRBD2 (6 bases). With 5 bases removed from V and 2 bases from J, the gap between germline ends came to 13 bases. In germline, CDR1 is PRHDT, CDR2 FYEKMQ (reference sequence). This CDR3 has 14 residues. The CDR3, as DNA: TGTGCCAGCAGCCGGGGGACGGTAGCCTACGAGCAGTACTTC. The encoded protein is CASSRGTVAYEQYF.

The rearrangement links TRBV2 to TRBJ1-6; maybe TRBD1 (6 bases). This CDR3 is 14 amino acids long. V lost 7 bases and J 7 bases, leaving 14 bases between the germline ends. Germline loops: CDR1 SNHLY, CDR2 FYNNEI. The DNA for the CDR3 is TGTGCCAGCAAGAAAGGGGGAATGAATTCACCCCTCCACTTT. Protein: CASKKGGMNSPLHF.

This clone has a handful of counts. This CDR3 reads CASSPTASNQPQHF. The CDR3 DNA reads TGCGCCAGCAGCCCGACAGCTAGCAATCAGCCCCAGCATTTT. V is TRBV4-1 and J is TRBJ1-5, with D perhaps matching TRBD1 (5 bases). V was cut by 4 bases and J by 0 bases, with 7 bases left in between. Germline CDR1 reads MGHRA; CDR2 reads YSYEKL. The CDR3 has 14 residues.

This clone was counted a single time. The chain uses TRBV19 and TRBJ2-7; TRBD1 agrees at 8 bases. The V gene end was trimmed by 0 bases and the J gene end by 3 bases; junction bases not matched to a gene: 10. The CDR3 runs to 17 residues. Germline lookup yields CDR1 LNHDA and CDR2 SQIVND (reference sequence). CDR3 amino acids: CASSIELGTGQVYEQYF. DNA of the CDR3: TGTGCCAGTAGTATAGAGCTCGGGACAGGCCAGGTCTACGAGCAGTACTTC.

V and J are TRBV19 and TRBJ1-2; D perhaps matches TRBD1 (5 bases). Trimming removed 4 bases at V and 0 bases at J, with 9 bases between. Looked up from germline, CDR1 is LNHDA and CDR2 is SQIVND (reference sequence). The CDR3 has 14 residues. CDR3 amino acids: CASSNQGSNYGYTF. CDR3 coding DNA: TGTGCCAGTAGTAACCAGGGATCTAACTATGGCTACACCTTC.

In its sample, this clone was seen once. The chain joins TRBV7-9 to TRBJ2-1; 8 positions agree with TRBD2. Per the germline V gene, CDR1 is SEHNR and CDR2 is FQNEAQ (reference sequence). The trim removed 1 base at V and 8 bases at J, leaving 7 bases unmatched. This CDR3 region has 15 residues. CDR3 protein: CASSLGRGGLDEQFF. Here the CDR3 DNA reads TGTGCCAGCAGCTTAGGACGGGGGGGCCTCGATGAGCAGTTCTTC.

The rearrangement joins TRBV12-3 or TRBV12-4 to TRBJ1-2; 9 nucleotides align to TRBD1. The CDR3 is 13 amino acids. The V segment lost 6 bases and the J segment 7 bases; nucleotides outside the gene matches: 6. In nucleotides, the CDR3 is TGTGCCAGCAGCCCCACAGGGGGCGGTGGCTACACCTTC. Its protein product is CASSPTGGGGYTF.

This clone was seen a handful of times. This chain uses TRBV18 with TRBJ1-1; possible D gene TRBD1, 5 bases. The ends were cut back, 0 bases at V and 4 bases at J, with 9 bases in the middle. Germline CDR1 and CDR2: KGHSH and LQKENI. The CDR3 length is 14 residues. The chain's CDR3 is CASSPPGGITEAFF. The DNA of the CDR3 is TGTGCCAGCTCACCACCTGGGGGAATCACTGAAGCTTTCTTT. Full variable domain (remainder filled in from reference TRBV18 and TRBJ1-1): NAGVMQNPRHLVRRRGQEARLRCSPMKGHSHVYWYRQLPEEGLKFMVYLQKENIIDESGMPKERFSAEFPKEGPSILRIQQVVRGDSAAYFCASSPPGGITEAFFGQGTRLTVV.

The gene calls are TRBV5-1 and TRBJ1-4; TRBD1 matches at 9 bases. The CDR3 spans 14 residues. With 4 bases clipped from V and 7 bases from J, the junction kept 5 bases outside the gene matches. Germline lookup yields CDR1 SGHRS and CDR2 YFSETQ. CDR3 nucleotides: TGCGCCAGCAGCCCGGGACAGGGCTCTGAAAAACTGTTTTTT. Its translation: CASSPGQGSEKLFF.

This clone turned up a few times. The J gene is TRBJ2-7, the V gene TRBV11-2; D not certain. Looked up from germline, CDR1 is SGHAT and CDR2 is FQNNGV. The CDR3 contains 12 residues. The germline V and J ends were trimmed by 5 bases and 7 bases, with 12 bases remaining between them. The DNA for the CDR3 is TGTGCCAGCAGCCCCCTCTGGGAAGAGCAGTACTTC. It yields the protein CASSPLWEEQYF.

This clone was recorded a few times. The rearrangement joins TRBV30 to TRBJ1-1; unclear D gene. CDR3 length equals 13 residues. V was shortened by 0 bases and J by 4 bases, with 9 bases between the two germline ends. Per the germline V gene, CDR1 is GTSNPN and CDR2 is SVGIG (reference sequence). The CDR3 DNA is TGTGCCTGGAGTGTACATGCGGGCACTGAAGCTTTCTTT. This gives the protein CAWSVHAGTEAFF.

This clone was found once. The rearrangement links TRBV5-1 to TRBJ1-3; D perhaps matches TRBD1 (5 bases). The V end lost 1 base, the J end lost 3 bases, and 17 bases lay between the germline ends. CDR1 and CDR2 (germline): SGHRS, YFSETQ. CDR3 length: 17 residues. The DNA for the CDR3 is TGCGCCAGCAGCTTGCAAGGAGGGGCCTACGATGGAAACACCATATATTTT. This codes for CASSLQGGAYDGNTIYF.

This clone was detected once. The J gene is TRBJ1-2, the V gene TRBV7-2; TRBD1 agrees at 9 bases. V dropped 3 bases and J dropped 4; count of bases not matched to a gene: 6. CDR3 length equals 15 residues. From germline, CDR1 is SGHTA and CDR2 FQGNSA. CDR3 loop: CASSFGTGKGYGYTF. CDR3 coding DNA: TGTGCCAGCAGCTTCGGGACAGGGAAGGGCTATGGCTACACCTTC. The entire variable domain, with the rest obtained from reference TRBV7-2 and TRBJ1-2, is as follows: GAGVSQSPSNKVTEKGKDVELRCDPISGHTALYWYRQSLGQGLEFLIYFQGNSAPDKSGLPSDRFSAERTGGSVSTLTIQRTQQEDSAVYLCASSFGTGKGYGYTFGSGTRLTVV.

The chain joins TRBV13 to TRBJ2-3; TRBD2 matches at 10 bases. The CDR3 covers 16 residues. V shed 7 bases, J shed 4 bases, and the junction held 11 bases outside the gene matches. CDR1 is PRHDT, CDR2 FYEKMQ, per germline (reference sequence). CDR3 sequence (DNA): TGTGCCAGCACGGGAAGGACTAGCGGCGAGGCAGATACGCAGTATTTT. This codes for CASTGRTSGEADTQYF.